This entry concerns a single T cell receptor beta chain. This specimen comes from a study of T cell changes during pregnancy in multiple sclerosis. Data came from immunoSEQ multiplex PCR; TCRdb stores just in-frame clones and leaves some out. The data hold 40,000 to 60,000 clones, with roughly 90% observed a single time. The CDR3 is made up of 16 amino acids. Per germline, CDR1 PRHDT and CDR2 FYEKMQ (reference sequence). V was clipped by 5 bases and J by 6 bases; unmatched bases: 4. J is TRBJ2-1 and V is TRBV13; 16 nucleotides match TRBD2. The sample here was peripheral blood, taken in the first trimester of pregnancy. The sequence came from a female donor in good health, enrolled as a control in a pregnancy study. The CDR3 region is CASSPGLAGGPNEQFF. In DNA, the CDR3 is TGTGCCAGCAGCCCGGGACTAGCGGGAGGGCCCAATGAGCAGTTCTTC.